The TCR beta chain described here comes from a study of T cells in Graves' hyperthyroidism and ophthalmopathy. Across the whole study: Before treatment of any kind, peripheral blood was taken at initial diagnosis. Study-level points and caveats: Blood held most thyroid clonotypes expanded above 0.001 frequency.

Investigators excluded patients with uncontrolled infection, other autoimmune disease, pregnancy or lactation. Isolation of PBMCs was performed on around 10 ml fresh peripheral blood. Amplification targeted TCR beta CDR3 regions from RNA transcripts. Using the HTBI primer set, a first-round RT-PCR was run on the TCR CDR3. TCRdb recomputed calls from the multiplex PCR reads with MiXCR, one row per CDR3 protein. Counted here are roughly 380,000 distinct CDR3 sequences, approximately 13% occurring once; the ten biggest clones make up 5% to 6%. The germline gives CDR1 GTSNPN, CDR2 SVGIG (reference sequence). This CDR3 region has 11 residues. Between the trimmed V and J ends, which lost 7 bases and 5 bases, there was a span of 11 bases. Concerning this clonotype: The target antigen is unknown.

The specimen was blood. This chain joins TRBV30 and TRBJ2-5; D gene unclear. The TCR was taken from a young woman with Graves' hyperthyroidism. The CDR3 DNA follows: TGTGCCTCCAAGTGGTTGGAGACCCAGTACTTC. As protein: CASKWLETQYF.